The rows below give T cell receptor beta chains drawn from one sample of a study of T cells in Graves' hyperthyroidism and ophthalmopathy. From the multiplex PCR reads, TCRdb called clonotypes with MiXCR, one entry per CDR3 protein. Of fewer than 700,000 distinct CDR3 sequences in the sample, 15% to 20% were seen once. Sequencing was performed on blood. The receptors derive from a woman in her late teens or twenties with Graves' ophthalmopathy. The CDR3 runs from the conserved cysteine through the conserved F or W. The order of the fields is J gene, V gene, CDR3 protein.

TRBJ2-7 | TRBV6-1 | CASTSGLAHEQYF
TRBJ2-7 | TRBV3-1 | CASSQRQGVAYEQYF
TRBJ2-1 | TRBV6-2/TRBV6-3 | CASSYGGRGNEQFF
TRBJ1-6 | TRBV20-1 | CSARTGWMSSYNSPLHF
TRBJ2-7 | TRBV28 | CASSSSEQGFSYEQYF
TRBJ1-2 | TRBV4-2 | CASSQDKGAGSGYTF
TRBJ2-7 | TRBV5-1 | CASSFGTGMSYEQYF
TRBJ2-1 | TRBV4-1 | CASSQGSSGRGNEQFF
TRBJ2-5 | TRBV19 | CASSIRDRIQETQYF
TRBJ2-2 | TRBV28 | CAVGQTYTGELFF
TRBJ2-7 | TRBV20-1 | CSAREVLLGYEQYF
TRBJ2-7 | TRBV7-9 | CASSQDSITYEQYF
TRBJ1-1 | TRBV20-1 | CSASSSGSMNTEAFF